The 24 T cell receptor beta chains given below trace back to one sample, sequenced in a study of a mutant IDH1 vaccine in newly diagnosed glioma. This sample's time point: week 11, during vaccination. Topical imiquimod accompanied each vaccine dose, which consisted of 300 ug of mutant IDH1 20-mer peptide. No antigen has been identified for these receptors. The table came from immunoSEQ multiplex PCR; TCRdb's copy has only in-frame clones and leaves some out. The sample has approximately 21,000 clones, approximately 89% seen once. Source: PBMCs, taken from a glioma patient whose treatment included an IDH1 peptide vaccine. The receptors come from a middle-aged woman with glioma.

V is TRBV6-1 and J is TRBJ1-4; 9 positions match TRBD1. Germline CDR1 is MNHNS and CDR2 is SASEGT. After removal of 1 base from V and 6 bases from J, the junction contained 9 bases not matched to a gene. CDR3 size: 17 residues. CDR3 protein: CASSEVWTGQGYEKLFF. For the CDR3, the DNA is TGTGCCAGCAGTGAAGTGTGGACGGGACAGGGTTATGAAAAACTGTTTTTT.

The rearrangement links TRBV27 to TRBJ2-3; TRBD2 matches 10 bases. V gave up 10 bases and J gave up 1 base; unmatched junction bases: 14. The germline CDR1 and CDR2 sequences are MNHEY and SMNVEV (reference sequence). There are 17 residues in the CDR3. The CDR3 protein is CAIPLTSGEIGTDTQYF. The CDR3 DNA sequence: TGTGCCATCCCACTTACTAGCGGGGAGATCGGCACAGATACGCAGTATTTT.

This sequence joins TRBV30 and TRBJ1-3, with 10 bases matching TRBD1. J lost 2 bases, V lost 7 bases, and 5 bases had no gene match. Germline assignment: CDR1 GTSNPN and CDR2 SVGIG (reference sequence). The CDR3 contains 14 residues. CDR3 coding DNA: TGTGCCTCTCCGGACAGGGGGGCTGGAAACACCATATATTTT. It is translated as CASPDRGAGNTIYF.

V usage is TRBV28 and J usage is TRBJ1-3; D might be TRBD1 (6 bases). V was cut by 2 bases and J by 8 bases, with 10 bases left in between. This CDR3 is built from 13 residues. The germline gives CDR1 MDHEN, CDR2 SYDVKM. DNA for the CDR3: TGTGCCAGCAGTTTAGGGGAGGGGGACACCATATATTTT. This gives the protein CASSLGEGDTIYF.

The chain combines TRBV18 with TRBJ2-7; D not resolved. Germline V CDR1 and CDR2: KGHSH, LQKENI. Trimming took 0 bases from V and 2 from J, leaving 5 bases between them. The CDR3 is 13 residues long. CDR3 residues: CASSPPETYEQYF. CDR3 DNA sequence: TGTGCCAGCTCACCACCAGAAACCTACGAGCAGTACTTC.

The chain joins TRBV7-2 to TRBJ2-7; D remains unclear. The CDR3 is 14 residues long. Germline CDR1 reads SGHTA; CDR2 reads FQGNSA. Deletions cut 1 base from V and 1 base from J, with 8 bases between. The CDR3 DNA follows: TGTGCCAGCAGCTTAGGGCATAGTTCCTACGAGCAGTACTTC. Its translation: CASSLGHSSYEQYF.

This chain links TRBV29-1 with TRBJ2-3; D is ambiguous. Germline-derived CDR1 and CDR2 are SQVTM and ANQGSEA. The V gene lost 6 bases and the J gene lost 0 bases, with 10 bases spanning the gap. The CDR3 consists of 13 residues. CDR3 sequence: CSVATESTDTQYF. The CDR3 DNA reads TGCAGCGTCGCAACGGAGAGCACAGATACGCAGTATTTT.

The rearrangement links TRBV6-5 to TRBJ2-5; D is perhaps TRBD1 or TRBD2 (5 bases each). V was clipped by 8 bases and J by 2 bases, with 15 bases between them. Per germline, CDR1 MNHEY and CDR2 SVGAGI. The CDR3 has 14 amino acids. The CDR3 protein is CASRRDGPQETQYF. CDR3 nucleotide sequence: TGTGCCAGCCGCCGGGACGGTCCTCAAGAGACCCAGTACTTC.

The CDR3 protein is CASSYSDMGVADGYTF. The CDR3 nucleotides read TGTGCCAGCAGTTACTCGGACATGGGGGTGGCGGATGGCTACACCTTC. The rearrangement joins TRBV6-5 to TRBJ1-2, with a tentative D call TRBD1 (5 bases). V was pared by 0 bases and J by 6 bases, with 17 bases between. This CDR3 has 16 amino acids. CDR1 MNHEY and CDR2 SVGAGI come from the germline V gene.

The DNA of the CDR3 is TGTGCCAGCAGCTTAGGGCACGGGGAAAAACTGTTTTTT. Residues: CASSLGHGEKLFF. V is TRBV7-2 and J is TRBJ1-4, with D unresolved. The germline V and J ends were trimmed by 1 base and 8 bases, with 8 bases remaining between them. The CDR3 is 13 amino acids. Germline CDR1 and CDR2: SGHTA and FQGNSA.

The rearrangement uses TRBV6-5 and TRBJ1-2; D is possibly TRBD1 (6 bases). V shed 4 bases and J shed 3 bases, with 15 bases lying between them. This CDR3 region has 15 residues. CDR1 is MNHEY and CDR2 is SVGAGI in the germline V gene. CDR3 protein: CASSSPGGPYYGYTF. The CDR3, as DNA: TGTGCCAGCAGTTCCCCGGGGGGCCCTTACTATGGCTACACCTTC.

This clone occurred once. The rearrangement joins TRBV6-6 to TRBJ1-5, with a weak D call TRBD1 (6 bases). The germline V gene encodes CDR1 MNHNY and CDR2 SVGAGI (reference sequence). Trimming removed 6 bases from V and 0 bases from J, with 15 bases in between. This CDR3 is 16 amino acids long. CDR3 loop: CASSRYGQNSNQPQHF. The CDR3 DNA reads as TGTGCCAGCAGCCGATATGGACAGAATAGCAATCAGCCCCAGCATTTT.

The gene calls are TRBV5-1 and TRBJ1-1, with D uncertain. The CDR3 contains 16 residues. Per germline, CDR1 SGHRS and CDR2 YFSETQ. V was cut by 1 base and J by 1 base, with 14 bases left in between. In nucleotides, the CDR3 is TGCGCCAGCAGCTTGAGCAATCCTTTGACGAACACTGAAGCTTTCTTT. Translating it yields CASSLSNPLTNTEAFF.

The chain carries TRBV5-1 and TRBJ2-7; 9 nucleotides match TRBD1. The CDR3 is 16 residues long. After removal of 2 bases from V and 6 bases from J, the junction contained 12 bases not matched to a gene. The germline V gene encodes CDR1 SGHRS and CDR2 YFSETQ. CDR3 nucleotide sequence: TGCGCCAGCAGCTTCCAAGTCTCCGGGACAGGGACCGAGCAGTACTTC. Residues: CASSFQVSGTGTEQYF. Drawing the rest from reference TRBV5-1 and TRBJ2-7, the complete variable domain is KAGVTQTPRYLIKTRGQQVTLSCSPISGHRSVSWYQQTPGQGLQFLFEYFSETQRNKGNFPGRFSGRQFSNSRSEMNVSTLELGDSALYLCASSFQVSGTGTEQYFGPGTRLTVT.

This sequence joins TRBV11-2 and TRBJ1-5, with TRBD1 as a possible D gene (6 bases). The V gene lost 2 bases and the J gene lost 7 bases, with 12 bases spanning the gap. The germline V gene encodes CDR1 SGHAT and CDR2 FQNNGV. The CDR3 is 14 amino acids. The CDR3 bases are TGTGCCAGCAGCTTACGGGACAAAGGGCAGCCCCAGCATTTT. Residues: CASSLRDKGQPQHF. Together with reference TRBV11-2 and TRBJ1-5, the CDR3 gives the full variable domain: EAGVAQSPRYKIIEKRQSVAFWCNPISGHATLYWYQQILGQGPKLLIQFQNNGVVDDSQLPKDRFSAERLKGVDSTLKIQPAKLEDSAVYLCASSLRDKGQPQHFGDGTRLSIL.

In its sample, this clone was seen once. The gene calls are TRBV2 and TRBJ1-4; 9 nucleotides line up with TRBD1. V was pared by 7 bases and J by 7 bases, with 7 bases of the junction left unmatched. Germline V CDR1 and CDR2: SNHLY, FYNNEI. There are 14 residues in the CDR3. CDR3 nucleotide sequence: TGTGCCAGCACCGAGGGGGGACAGGGTGAAAAACTGTTTTTT. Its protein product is CASTEGGQGEKLFF.

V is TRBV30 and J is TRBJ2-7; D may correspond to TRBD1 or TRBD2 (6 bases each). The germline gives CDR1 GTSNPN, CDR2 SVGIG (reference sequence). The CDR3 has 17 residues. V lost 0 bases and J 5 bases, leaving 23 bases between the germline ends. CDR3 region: CAWSVGGGGSNRHEQYF. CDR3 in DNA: TGTGCCTGGAGTGTAGGGGGAGGAGGAAGTAATCGCCACGAGCAGTACTTC.

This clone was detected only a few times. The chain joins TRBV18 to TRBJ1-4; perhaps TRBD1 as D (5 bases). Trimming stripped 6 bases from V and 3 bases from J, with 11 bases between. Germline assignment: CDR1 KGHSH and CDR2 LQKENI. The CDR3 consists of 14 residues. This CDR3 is CASSGATANEKLFF. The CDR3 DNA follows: TGTGCCAGCTCTGGGGCGACGGCTAATGAAAAACTGTTTTTT.

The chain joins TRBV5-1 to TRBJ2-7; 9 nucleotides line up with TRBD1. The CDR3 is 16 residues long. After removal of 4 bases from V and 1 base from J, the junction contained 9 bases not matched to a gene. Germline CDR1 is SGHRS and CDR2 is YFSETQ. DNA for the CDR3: TGCGCCAGCAGCGGGGGGGACGGGACAGGGTCCTACGAGCAGTACTTC. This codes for CASSGGDGTGSYEQYF.

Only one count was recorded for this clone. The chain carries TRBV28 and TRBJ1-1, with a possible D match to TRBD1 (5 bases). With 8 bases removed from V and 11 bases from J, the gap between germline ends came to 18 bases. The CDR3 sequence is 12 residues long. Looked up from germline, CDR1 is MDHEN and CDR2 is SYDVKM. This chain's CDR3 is CASQILGGSAFF. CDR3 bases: TGTGCCAGCCAAATCCTCGGGGGATCGGCTTTCTTT.

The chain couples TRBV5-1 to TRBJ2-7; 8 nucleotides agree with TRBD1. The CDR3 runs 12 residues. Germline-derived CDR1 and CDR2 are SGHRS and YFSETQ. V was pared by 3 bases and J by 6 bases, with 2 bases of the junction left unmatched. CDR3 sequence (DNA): TGCGCCAGCAGCTCAACAGGGGGCGAGCAGTACTTC. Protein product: CASSSTGGEQYF.

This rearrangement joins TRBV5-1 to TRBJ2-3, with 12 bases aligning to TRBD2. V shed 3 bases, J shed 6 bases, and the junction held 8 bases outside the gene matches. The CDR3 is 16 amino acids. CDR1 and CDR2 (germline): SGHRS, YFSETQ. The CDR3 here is CASSSGLAGTRDTQYF. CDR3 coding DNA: TGCGCCAGCAGCTCCGGACTAGCGGGGACGCGGGATACGCAGTATTTT.

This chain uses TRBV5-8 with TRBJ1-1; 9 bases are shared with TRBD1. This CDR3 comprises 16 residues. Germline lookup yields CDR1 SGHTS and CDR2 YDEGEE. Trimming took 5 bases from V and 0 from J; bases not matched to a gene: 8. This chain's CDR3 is CASRPGQGKMNTEAFF. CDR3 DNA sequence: TGTGCCAGCAGGCCGGGACAGGGTAAAATGAACACTGAAGCTTTCTTT.

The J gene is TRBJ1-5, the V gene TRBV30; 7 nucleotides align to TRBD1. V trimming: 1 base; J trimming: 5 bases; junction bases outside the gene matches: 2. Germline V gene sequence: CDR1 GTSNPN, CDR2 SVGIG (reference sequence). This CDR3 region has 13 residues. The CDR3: CAWSEGAHQPQHF. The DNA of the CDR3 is TGTGCCTGGAGTGAGGGGGCGCATCAGCCCCAGCATTTT. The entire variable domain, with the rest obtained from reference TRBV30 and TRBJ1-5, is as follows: SQTIHQWPATLVQPVGSPLSLECTVEGTSNPNLYWYRQAAGRGLQLLFYSVGIGQISSEVPQNLSASRPQDRQFILSSKKLLLSDSGFYLCAWSEGAHQPQHFGDGTRLSIL.